These 17 T cell receptor beta chains were sequenced from one sample in a study of shared clonotypes between healthy human individuals (TCRdb year 2020). Library generation was performed with the immunoSEQ multiplex PCR assay. Sourced from immuneACCESS, this table was stored by TCRdb with only in-frame sequences that have V and J called. A share of the clones is absent; for the studies checked, an unresolved V gene accounts for under half, and the remainder has no known explanation. The sample profile shows under 600,000 clones; around 97% of them were found once. Around 0.058% of the sample belongs to the ten largest clones. The sequencing input was naive CD4+ T cells sorted from blood. The sample's cell subset or site label is to be understood as: CD45RA+ positively selected. The receptors stem from a woman in her twenties or thirties in good health.

The chain combines TRBV2 with TRBJ2-6; D uncertain. The CDR3 runs 14 residues. Germline CDR1 is SNHLY and CDR2 is FYNNEI. The V end lost 7 bases, the J end lost 4 bases, and 11 bases lay between the germline ends. Here the CDR3 DNA reads TGTGCCAGCATAAGGGATGCCGGGGCCAACGTCCTGACTTTC. This codes for CASIRDAGANVLTF.

The J gene is TRBJ2-1, the V gene TRBV19; tentatively, D is TRBD2 (5 bases). The germline V gene encodes CDR1 LNHDA and CDR2 SQIVND (reference sequence). V lost 4 bases and J lost 0, with 13 bases in between. The CDR3 is 16 amino acids. The CDR3: CASSTLRGSSYNEQFF. The DNA for the CDR3 is TGTGCCAGTAGTACCCTGAGAGGGAGCTCCTACAATGAGCAGTTCTTC.

This clone was counted once. The rearrangement uses TRBV5-1 and TRBJ2-2; 11 bases map to TRBD1. Germline V gene lookup returns CDR1 SGHRS and CDR2 YFSETQ. V shed 4 bases, J shed 4 bases, and the junction held 3 bases outside the gene matches. The CDR3 extends over 15 amino acids. CDR3 region: CASSGQGAGTGELFF. For the CDR3, the DNA is TGCGCCAGCAGCGGACAGGGGGCGGGCACCGGGGAGCTGTTTTTT.

The V and J genes are TRBV6-1 and TRBJ1-1, with no clear D. Per the germline V gene, CDR1 is MNHNS and CDR2 is SASEGT. CDR3 length equals 13 residues. V was clipped by 9 bases and J by 5 bases, with 16 bases between them. CDR3: CASSRTKETEAFF. The CDR3 nucleotides read TGTGCCAGTTCCCGGACCAAGGAGACTGAAGCTTTCTTT.

This clone was found once. The chain carries TRBV15 and TRBJ1-4; unclear D gene. Germline CDR1 is LNHNV and CDR2 is YYDKDF (reference sequence). V was clipped by 5 bases and J by 0 bases, with 13 bases between them. This CDR3 spans 16 amino acids. The CDR3 region is CATSGETVATNEKLFF. CDR3 in DNA: TGTGCCACCAGCGGCGAAACAGTAGCAACTAATGAAAAACTGTTTTTT.

This clone occurred once. The rearrangement uses TRBV5-6 and TRBJ1-3, with unresolved D. The V gene's germline CDR1 is SGHDT and CDR2 YYEEEE. The V gene lost 4 bases and the J gene lost 0 bases, with 11 bases spanning the gap. This CDR3 region has 15 residues. This chain's CDR3 is CASSPGLNSGNTIYF. As DNA, the CDR3 is TGTGCCAGCAGCCCAGGACTGAACTCTGGAAACACCATATATTTT.

The chain combines TRBV6-5 with TRBJ2-5; D call uncertain. The CDR3 totals 11 residues. Germline V gene sequence: CDR1 MNHEY, CDR2 SVGAGI. Trimming cost V 11 bases and J 4 bases, with 11 bases left between them. The CDR3 region is CASRRGETQYF. The CDR3 region has the DNA TGTGCCTCCCGGCGTGGAGAGACCCAGTACTTC.

A word on this clone: Different DNA sequences within this sample yield the same CDR3. The genes are TRBV28 and TRBJ1-5; no clear D gene. The CDR3 totals 12 residues. With 4 bases removed from V and 4 bases from J, the gap between germline ends came to 5 bases. Germline CDR1 and CDR2: MDHEN and SYDVKM. DNA of the CDR3: TGTGCCAGCAGTTCAAATAATCAGCCCCAGCATTTT. Its translation: CASSSNNQPQHF. Looking up the rest from reference TRBV28 and TRBJ1-5 gives the full variable domain: DVKVTQSSRYLVKRTGEKVFLECVQDMDHENMFWYRQDPGLGLRLIYFSYDVKMKEKGDIPEGYSVSREKKERFSLILESASTNQTSMYLCASSSNNQPQHFGDGTRLSIL.

This chain connects TRBV11-3 to TRBJ2-3, with D perhaps given as TRBD1 or TRBD2 (5 bases each). Germline V CDR1 and CDR2: SGHNT, YENEEA. V was trimmed by 4 bases and J by 1 base, leaving 12 bases between them. The CDR3 has 15 residues. The CDR3, as DNA: TGTGCCAGCAGCTCGGGACGGACCCGCACAGATACGCAGTATTTT. It is translated as CASSSGRTRTDTQYF.

This chain connects TRBV6-5 to TRBJ2-7; TRBD1 or TRBD2 may be the D gene (5 bases each). The V and J ends lost 6 bases and 7 bases respectively, with 19 bases between them. Germline V gene lookup returns CDR1 MNHEY and CDR2 SVGAGI. The CDR3 has 14 residues. The CDR3 DNA follows: TGTGCCAGCAGCAACAGGTACGGGGCGCGGGAGCAGTACTTC. Protein product: CASSNRYGAREQYF.

The chain uses TRBV5-6 and TRBJ1-5; possibly TRBD1 for D (5 bases). V lost 2 bases, J lost 1 base, and 13 bases lay in between. The CDR3 length is 16 residues. Per germline, CDR1 SGHDT and CDR2 YYEEEE. The CDR3 here is CASSFRASGSNQPQHF. CDR3 nucleotides: TGTGCCAGCAGCTTCAGGGCCTCGGGAAGCAATCAGCCCCAGCATTTT.

V usage is TRBV5-1 and J usage is TRBJ1-5; D gene ambiguous. Per germline, CDR1 SGHRS and CDR2 YFSETQ. The CDR3 totals 13 residues. The V end was cut by 4 bases, the J end by 6 bases, with 11 bases between. In nucleotides, the CDR3 is TGCGCCAGCAGCCCCGGGGTGGGTCAGCCCCAGCATTTT. Translating it yields CASSPGVGQPQHF.

This clone was detected once. The genes are TRBV5-4 and TRBJ1-2, with D possibly TRBD1 on 5 matching bases. Germline V gives CDR1 SGHNT, CDR2 YYREEE (reference sequence). Trimming shortened V by 0 bases and J by 2 bases, and 11 bases separated the two germline ends. This CDR3 is built from 15 residues. The CDR3 loop is CASSLEVWGNYGYTF. In nucleotides, the CDR3 is TGTGCCAGCAGCTTGGAGGTCTGGGGGAACTATGGCTACACCTTC.

The chain recombines TRBV9 with TRBJ1-2; D uncertain. Germline lookup yields CDR1 SGDLS and CDR2 YYNGEE. The CDR3 spans 13 residues. Trimming shortened V by 4 bases and J by 1 base, and 8 bases separated the two germline ends. The CDR3 region has the DNA TGTGCCAGCAGCCGACAAAGTAACTATGGCTACACCTTC. Its translation: CASSRQSNYGYTF.

The V and J genes are TRBV18 and TRBJ2-3; possibly TRBD1 for D (5 bases). CDR3 length: 13 residues. V gave up 1 base and J gave up 6 bases, with 8 bases separating them. Germline V lookup: CDR1 KGHSH, CDR2 LQKENI. CDR3: CASSPRGMDTQYF. Here the CDR3 DNA reads TGTGCCAGCTCACCACGGGGCATGGATACGCAGTATTTT.

V and J are TRBV9 and TRBJ2-2; 8 positions match TRBD2. In germline, CDR1 is SGDLS, CDR2 YYNGEE. With 5 bases clipped from V and 5 bases from J, the junction kept 14 bases outside the gene matches. This CDR3 comprises 17 residues. In DNA form, the CDR3 reads TGTGCCAGCAGACGATCCCCCGGACTAGCAGATACCGGGGAGCTGTTTTTT. Protein: CASRRSPGLADTGELFF.

This chain uses TRBV11-1 with TRBJ2-1; 10 bases are shared with TRBD2. Germline trimming cut 5 bases from V and 9 bases from J; bases unmatched to any gene: 19. The CDR3 loop spans 18 amino acids. From germline, CDR1 is SGHAT and CDR2 FQDESV (reference sequence). CDR3 residues: CASSISPGTASGSPEQFF. CDR3 bases: TGTGCCAGCAGCATCAGCCCCGGGACAGCTAGCGGGAGTCCTGAGCAGTTCTTC.